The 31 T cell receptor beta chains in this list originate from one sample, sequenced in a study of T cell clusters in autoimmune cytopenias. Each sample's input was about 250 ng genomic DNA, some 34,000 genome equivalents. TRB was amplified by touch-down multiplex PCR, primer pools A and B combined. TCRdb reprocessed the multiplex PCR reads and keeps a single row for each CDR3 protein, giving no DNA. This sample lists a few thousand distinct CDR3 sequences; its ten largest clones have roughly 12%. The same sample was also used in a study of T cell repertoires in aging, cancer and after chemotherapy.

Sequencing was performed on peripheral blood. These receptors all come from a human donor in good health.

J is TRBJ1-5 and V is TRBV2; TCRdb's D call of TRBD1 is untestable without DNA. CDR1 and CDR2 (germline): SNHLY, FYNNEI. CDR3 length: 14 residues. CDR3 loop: CASRATGGNQPQHF.

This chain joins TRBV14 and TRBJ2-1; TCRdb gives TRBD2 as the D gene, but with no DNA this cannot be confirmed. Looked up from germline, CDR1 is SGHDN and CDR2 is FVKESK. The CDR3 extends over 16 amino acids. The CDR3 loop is CASSQEVGLGTNEQFF.

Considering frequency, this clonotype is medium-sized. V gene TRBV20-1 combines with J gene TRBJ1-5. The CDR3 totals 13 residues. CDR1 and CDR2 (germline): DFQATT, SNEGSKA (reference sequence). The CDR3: CSAKEGGNQPQHF.

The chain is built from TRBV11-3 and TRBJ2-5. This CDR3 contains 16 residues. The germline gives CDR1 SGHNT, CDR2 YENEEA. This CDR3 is CASSFYGKLYQETQYF.

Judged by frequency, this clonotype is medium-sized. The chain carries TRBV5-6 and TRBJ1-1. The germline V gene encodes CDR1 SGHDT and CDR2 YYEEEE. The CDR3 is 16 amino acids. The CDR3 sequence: CASSRQGVGMNTEAFF.

CDR3 in amino acids: CASSSYRGHTDTQYF. This sequence joins TRBV5-1 and TRBJ2-3; with no DNA, the TCRdb D assignment of TRBD1 cannot be verified. The CDR3 extends over 15 amino acids. Per the germline V gene, CDR1 is SGHRS and CDR2 is YFSETQ.

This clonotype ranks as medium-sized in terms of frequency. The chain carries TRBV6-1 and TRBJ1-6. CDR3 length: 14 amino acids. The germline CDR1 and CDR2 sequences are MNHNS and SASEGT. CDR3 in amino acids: CASSERQHNSPLHF.

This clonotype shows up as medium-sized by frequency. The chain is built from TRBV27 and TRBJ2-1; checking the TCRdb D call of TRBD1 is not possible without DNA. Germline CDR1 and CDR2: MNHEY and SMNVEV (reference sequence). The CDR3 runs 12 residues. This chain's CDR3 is CAVLMRGGEQFF.

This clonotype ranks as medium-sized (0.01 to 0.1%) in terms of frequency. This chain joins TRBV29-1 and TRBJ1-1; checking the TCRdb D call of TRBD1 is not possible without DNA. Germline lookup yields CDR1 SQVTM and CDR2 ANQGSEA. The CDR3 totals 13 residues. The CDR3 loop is CSVEEGVYTEAFF.

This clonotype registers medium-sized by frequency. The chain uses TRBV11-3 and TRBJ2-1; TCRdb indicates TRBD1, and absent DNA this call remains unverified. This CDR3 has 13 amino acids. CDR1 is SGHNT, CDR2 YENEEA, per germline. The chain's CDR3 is CASRQGDSNEQFF.

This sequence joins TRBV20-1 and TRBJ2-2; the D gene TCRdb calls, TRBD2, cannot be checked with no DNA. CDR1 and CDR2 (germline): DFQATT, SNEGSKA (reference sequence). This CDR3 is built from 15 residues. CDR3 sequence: CSARDPSGSTGELFF.

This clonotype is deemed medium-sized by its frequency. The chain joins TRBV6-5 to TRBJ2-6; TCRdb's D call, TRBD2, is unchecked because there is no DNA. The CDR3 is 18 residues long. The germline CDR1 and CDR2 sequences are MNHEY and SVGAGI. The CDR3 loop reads CASSYRGTADSGANVLTF.

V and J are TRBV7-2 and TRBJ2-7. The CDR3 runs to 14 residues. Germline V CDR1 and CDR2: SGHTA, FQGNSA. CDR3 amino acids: CASSLASRGYEQYF. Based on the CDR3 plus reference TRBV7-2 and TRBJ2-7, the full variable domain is GAGVSQSPSNKVTEKGKDVELRCDPISGHTALYWYRQSLGQGLEFLIYFQGNSAPDKSGLPSDRFSAERTGGSVSTLTIQRTQQEDSAVYLCASSLASRGYEQYFGPGTRLTVT.

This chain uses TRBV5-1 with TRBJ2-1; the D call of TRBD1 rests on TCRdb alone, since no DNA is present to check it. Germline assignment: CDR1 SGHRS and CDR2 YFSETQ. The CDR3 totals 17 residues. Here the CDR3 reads CASSLTERGSSYNEQFF.

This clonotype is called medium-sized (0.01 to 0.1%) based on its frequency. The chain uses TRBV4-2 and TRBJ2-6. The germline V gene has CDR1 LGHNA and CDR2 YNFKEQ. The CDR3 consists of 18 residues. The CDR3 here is CASSPSWDSSSGANVLTF.

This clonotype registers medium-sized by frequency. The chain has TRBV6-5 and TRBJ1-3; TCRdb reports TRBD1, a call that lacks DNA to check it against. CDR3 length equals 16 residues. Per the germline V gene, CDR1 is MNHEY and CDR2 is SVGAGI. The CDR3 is CASSYSATGNGNTIYF.

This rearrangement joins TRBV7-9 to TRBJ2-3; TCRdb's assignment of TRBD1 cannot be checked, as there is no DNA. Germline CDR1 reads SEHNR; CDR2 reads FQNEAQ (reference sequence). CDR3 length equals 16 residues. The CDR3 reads CASSPPSDSQGDTQYF.

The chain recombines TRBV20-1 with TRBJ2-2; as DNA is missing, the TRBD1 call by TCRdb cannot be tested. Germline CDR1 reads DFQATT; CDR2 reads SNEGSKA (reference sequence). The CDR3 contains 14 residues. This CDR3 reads CSARDRAEAGELFF.

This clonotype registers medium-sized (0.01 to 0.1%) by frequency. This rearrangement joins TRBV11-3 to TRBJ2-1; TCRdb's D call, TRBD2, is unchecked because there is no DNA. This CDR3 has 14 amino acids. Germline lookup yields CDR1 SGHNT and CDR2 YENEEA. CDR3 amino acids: CASSSLDGDNEQFF.

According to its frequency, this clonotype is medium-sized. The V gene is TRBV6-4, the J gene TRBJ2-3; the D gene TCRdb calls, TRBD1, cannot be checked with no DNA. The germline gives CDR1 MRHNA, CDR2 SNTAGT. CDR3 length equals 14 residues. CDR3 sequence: CASKDRGDTDTQYF.

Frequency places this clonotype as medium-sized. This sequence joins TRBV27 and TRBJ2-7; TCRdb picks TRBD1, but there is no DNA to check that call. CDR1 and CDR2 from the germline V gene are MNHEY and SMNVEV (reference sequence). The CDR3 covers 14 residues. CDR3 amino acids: CASSLSIGGYEQYF.

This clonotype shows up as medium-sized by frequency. CDR3 loop: CATSTGGLDTGELFF. The rearrangement joins TRBV24-1 to TRBJ2-2; lacking DNA, the TRBD1 call made by TCRdb goes unchecked. Per the germline V gene, CDR1 is KGHDR and CDR2 is SFDVKD. The CDR3 runs 15 residues.

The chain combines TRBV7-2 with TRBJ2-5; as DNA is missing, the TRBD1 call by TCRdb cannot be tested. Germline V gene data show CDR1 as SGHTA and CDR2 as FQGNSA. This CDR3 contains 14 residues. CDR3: CASSQGTAQETQYF.

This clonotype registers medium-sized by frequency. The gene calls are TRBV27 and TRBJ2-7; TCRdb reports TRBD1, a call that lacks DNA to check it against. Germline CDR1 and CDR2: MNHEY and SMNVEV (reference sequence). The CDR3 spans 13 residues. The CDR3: CASSSPQGREQYF.

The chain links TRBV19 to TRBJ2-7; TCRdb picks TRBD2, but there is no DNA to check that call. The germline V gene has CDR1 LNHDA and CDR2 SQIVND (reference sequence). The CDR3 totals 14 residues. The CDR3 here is CASAGTSDIYEQYF.

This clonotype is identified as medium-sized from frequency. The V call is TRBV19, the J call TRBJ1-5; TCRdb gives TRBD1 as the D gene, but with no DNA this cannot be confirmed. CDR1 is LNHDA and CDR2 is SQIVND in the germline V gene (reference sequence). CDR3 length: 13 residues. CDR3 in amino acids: CASSTGGWQPQHF.

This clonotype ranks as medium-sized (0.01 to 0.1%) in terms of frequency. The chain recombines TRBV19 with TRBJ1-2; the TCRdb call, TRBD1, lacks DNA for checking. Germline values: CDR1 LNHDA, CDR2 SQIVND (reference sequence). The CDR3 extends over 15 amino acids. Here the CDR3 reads CASSIDLGQSYGYTF.

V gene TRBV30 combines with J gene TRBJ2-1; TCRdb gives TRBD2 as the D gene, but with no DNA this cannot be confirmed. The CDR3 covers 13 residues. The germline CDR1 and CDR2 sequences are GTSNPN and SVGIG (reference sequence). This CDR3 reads CAWEREAYNEQFF.

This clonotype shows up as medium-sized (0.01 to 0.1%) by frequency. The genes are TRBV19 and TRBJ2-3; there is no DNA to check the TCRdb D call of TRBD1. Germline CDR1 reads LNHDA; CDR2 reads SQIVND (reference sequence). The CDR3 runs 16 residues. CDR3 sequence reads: CASSIVLAGAYSTQYF. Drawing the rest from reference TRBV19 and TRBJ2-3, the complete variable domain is DGGITQSPKYLFRKEGQNVTLSCEQNLNHDAMYWYRQDPGQGLRLIYYSQIVNDFQKGDIAEGYSVSREKKESFPLTVTSAQKNPTAFYLCASSIVLAGAYSTQYFGPGTRLTVL.

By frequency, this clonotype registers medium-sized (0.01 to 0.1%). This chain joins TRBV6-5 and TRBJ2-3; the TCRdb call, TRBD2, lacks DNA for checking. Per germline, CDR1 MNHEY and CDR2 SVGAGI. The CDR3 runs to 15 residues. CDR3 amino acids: CASSYGGSITDTQYF.

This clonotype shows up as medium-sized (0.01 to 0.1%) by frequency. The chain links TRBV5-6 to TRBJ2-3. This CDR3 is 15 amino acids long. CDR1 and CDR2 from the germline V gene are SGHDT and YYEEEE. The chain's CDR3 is CASSNIGIITDTQYF.